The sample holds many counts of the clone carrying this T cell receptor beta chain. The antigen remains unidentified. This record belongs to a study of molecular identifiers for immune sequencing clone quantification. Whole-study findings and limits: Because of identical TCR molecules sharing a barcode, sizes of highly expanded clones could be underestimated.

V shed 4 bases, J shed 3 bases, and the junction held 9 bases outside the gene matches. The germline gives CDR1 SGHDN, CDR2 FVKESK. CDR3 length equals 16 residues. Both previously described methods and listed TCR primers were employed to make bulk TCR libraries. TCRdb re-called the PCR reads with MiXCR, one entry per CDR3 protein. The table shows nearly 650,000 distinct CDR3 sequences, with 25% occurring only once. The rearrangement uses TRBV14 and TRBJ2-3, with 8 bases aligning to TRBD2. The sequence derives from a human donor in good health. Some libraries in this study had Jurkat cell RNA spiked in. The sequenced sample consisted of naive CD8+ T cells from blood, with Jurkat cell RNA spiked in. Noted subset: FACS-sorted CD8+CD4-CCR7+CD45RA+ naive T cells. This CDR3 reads CASSRIGGGITDTQYF. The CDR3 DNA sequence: TGTGCCAGCAGCCGAATAGGCGGGGGGATAACAGATACGCAGTATTTT.